The clone carrying this TCR beta chain was detected once. The entry originates in a study of blood T cell repertoires in COVID-19. Study-level background: Both acute and convalescent COVID-19 samples were obtained from the United States, Italy and Spain.

CDR1 and CDR2 from the germline V gene are MGHDK and SYGVNS. V was pared by 1 base and J by 1 base, with 14 bases between. This CDR3 has 17 residues. In the original workflow: Cell counts per sample came from amplifying reference gene primers. Assay used: immunoSEQ multiplex PCR; TCRdb lists only in-frame clones, some missing. V and J calls and clone size are copied from that table; D and trimming were computed from the DNA. The sample holds about 140,000 clones, roughly nine tenths seen once. Enrolment of Seattle patients took place during active infection, and they were followed longitudinally. The rearrangement joins TRBV25-1 to TRBJ1-3; tentative D call: TRBD1 (6 bases). The sample taken for sequencing was peripheral blood. The TCR originated in a human donor with COVID-19, enrolled during active disease. The donor label of this sample is uncertain. CDR3 DNA: TGTGCCAGCAGTGAATGGGGGCGGGGGCTGTCTGGAAACACCATATATTTT. Amino acid sequence: CASSEWGRGLSGNTIYF.